One and the same sample provided the 16 T cell receptor beta chains below, sequenced in a study of beta chain features in type 1 diabetes. Study-level points and caveats: Shorter TCRB CDR3s, moderately but significantly so, were found in Type 1 diabetes patients in all four CD4+ subsets.

These receptors are not linked to any known antigen. The whole isolated RNA underwent reverse transcription, so sequencing captured expressed TCRB transcripts. This table comes from immunoSEQ multiplex PCR, and its TCRdb copy is limited to in-frame clones, with some not included. The data contain around 710,000 clones, roughly 12% of them singletons. The sample was naive CD4+ T cells from blood. These receptors were taken from a man aged 25 to 45 with type 1 diabetes.

The chain has TRBV5-1 and TRBJ2-3; 16 nucleotides line up with TRBD2. J lost 3 bases, V lost 3 bases, and 7 bases had no gene match. This CDR3 comprises 18 residues. CDR1 and CDR2 (germline): SGHRS, YFSETQ. The CDR3 DNA is TGCGCCAGCAGCTCCTCCGGGACTAGCGGGGGGGAAACAGATACGCAGTATTTT. It translates to CASSSSGTSGGETDTQYF.

The rearrangement uses TRBV6-1 and TRBJ2-5, with 10 bases fitting TRBD2. Trimming cost V 0 bases and J 2 bases; bases outside gene matches: 6. CDR1 and CDR2 (germline): MNHNS, SASEGT. The CDR3 spans 17 residues. The CDR3 coding sequence is TGTGCCAGCAGTGAAGCGAGACTACTAGCGGGGCAAGAGACCCAGTACTTC. This encodes CASSEARLLAGQETQYF.

This clone has just a few counts. Other DNA sequences from this sample encode an identical CDR3 as well. V is TRBV5-1 and J is TRBJ2-7, with 8 bases fitting TRBD1. The germline V gene encodes CDR1 SGHRS and CDR2 YFSETQ. Trimming cost V 4 bases and J 3 bases; bases outside gene matches: 6. The CDR3 spans 14 residues. The CDR3 loop is CASSLDRELYEQYF. The DNA of the CDR3 is TGCGCCAGCAGCCTGGACAGGGAGCTCTACGAGCAGTACTTC.

The chain carries TRBV28 and TRBJ1-2, with TRBD1 identical over 7 bases. Germline CDR1 is MDHEN and CDR2 is SYDVKM. After removal of 7 bases from V and 7 bases from J, the junction contained 3 bases not matched to a gene. This CDR3 comprises 11 residues. CDR3 sequence reads: CASTYRGGYTF. The CDR3 DNA is TGTGCCAGCACGTACAGGGGTGGCTACACCTTC.

The chain uses TRBV7-2 and TRBJ1-1; D gene unclear. Germline CDR1 reads SGHTA; CDR2 reads FQGNSA. The V end was cut by 3 bases, the J end by 5 bases, with 13 bases between. The CDR3 totals 14 residues. The CDR3 is CASSFMGTETEAFF. The CDR3 DNA reads as TGTGCCAGCAGCTTTATGGGCACCGAGACTGAAGCTTTCTTT. Based on the CDR3 plus reference TRBV7-2 and TRBJ1-1, the full variable domain is GAGVSQSPSNKVTEKGKDVELRCDPISGHTALYWYRQSLGQGLEFLIYFQGNSAPDKSGLPSDRFSAERTGGSVSTLTIQRTQQEDSAVYLCASSFMGTETEAFFGQGTRLTVV.

This clone was detected a few times. The chain is built from TRBV7-8 and TRBJ2-7; 8 bases match TRBD1. In germline, CDR1 is SGHVS, CDR2 FQNEAQ. The CDR3 extends over 15 amino acids. Germline trimming cut 5 bases from V and 3 bases from J; bases unmatched to any gene: 9. This CDR3 reads CASSQRRTGFYEQYF. CDR3 in DNA: TGTGCCAGCAGCCAACGCCGGACAGGGTTCTACGAGCAGTACTTC.

This clone was detected a few times. This specimen includes other DNA sequences encoding the same CDR3. J is TRBJ2-3 and V is TRBV4-1; D gene ambiguous. Per germline, CDR1 MGHRA and CDR2 YSYEKL. The CDR3 sequence is 13 residues long. V was shortened by 3 bases and J by 0 bases, with 4 bases between the two germline ends. The CDR3 spells CASSQASTDTQYF. CDR3 bases: TGCGCCAGCAGCCAGGCTAGCACAGATACGCAGTATTTT.

V gene TRBV11-1 combines with J gene TRBJ2-3, with 10 bases aligning to TRBD1. The CDR3 extends over 15 amino acids. V lost 5 bases to trimming and J lost 4 bases; unmatched junction nucleotides: 6. Germline assignment: CDR1 SGHAT and CDR2 FQDESV (reference sequence). The CDR3 DNA sequence: TGTGCCAGCAGCCGGGGACAGGGGACCGCAGATACGCAGTATTTT. Amino acid sequence: CASSRGQGTADTQYF.

The chain joins TRBV28 to TRBJ2-3; 8 nucleotides agree with TRBD2. Germline trimming cut 5 bases from V and 2 bases from J; bases unmatched to any gene: 6. Germline V gene data show CDR1 as MDHEN and CDR2 as SYDVKM. This CDR3 region has 15 residues. CDR3 bases: TGTGCCAGCAGTATGAATAGCGGGGACACAGATACGCAGTATTTT. Translation gives CASSMNSGDTDTQYF.

V gene TRBV4-2 combines with J gene TRBJ2-7, with 10 nucleotides matching TRBD1. The CDR3 length is 13 residues. The J segment lost 5 bases and the V segment lost 8 bases, leaving 6 bases of the junction unmatched. Germline V CDR1 and CDR2: LGHNA, YNFKEQ. DNA of the CDR3: TGTGCCAGCTCCGGGACAGGGGTCAACGAGCAGTACTTC. Amino acid sequence: CASSGTGVNEQYF.

The J gene is TRBJ2-3, the V gene TRBV28, with D unresolved. Per germline, CDR1 MDHEN and CDR2 SYDVKM. With 6 bases removed from V and 6 bases from J, the gap between germline ends came to 16 bases. CDR3 size: 14 residues. The CDR3 spells CASSSPTGVDTQYF. The CDR3 DNA reads as TGTGCCAGCAGCTCCCCGACGGGCGTTGATACGCAGTATTTT.

Concerning this clone: This specimen includes other DNA sequences encoding the same CDR3. J is TRBJ1-1 and V is TRBV6-5; TRBD1 is a possible D gene (5 bases). The CDR3 runs 13 residues. Looked up from germline, CDR1 is MNHEY and CDR2 is SVGAGI. Trimming took off 2 bases at V and 1 base at J, with 5 bases between the two ends. This CDR3 is CASSYQGNTEAFF. Written as DNA, the CDR3 is TGTGCCAGCAGTTACCAGGGGAACACTGAAGCTTTCTTT.

A few counts support this clone. The chain links TRBV28 to TRBJ2-3; D unclear. In germline, CDR1 is MDHEN, CDR2 SYDVKM. The CDR3 is 10 residues long. Trimming shortened V by 7 bases and J by 6 bases, and 5 bases separated the two germline ends. The CDR3 reads CASMSDTQYF. The CDR3 nucleotides are TGTGCCAGCATGTCCGATACGCAGTATTTT.

The chain employs TRBV19 and TRBJ1-2; D not resolved. Germline lookup yields CDR1 LNHDA and CDR2 SQIVND (reference sequence). This CDR3 is built from 14 residues. Deletions cut 6 bases from V and 1 base from J, with 12 bases between. CDR3 sequence: CASRWQNDNYGYTF. The DNA of the CDR3 is TGTGCCAGTAGATGGCAGAACGATAACTATGGCTACACCTTC.

J is TRBJ1-1 and V is TRBV25-1; 7 bases fit TRBD1. The CDR3 consists of 17 residues. Germline V gene data show CDR1 as MGHDK and CDR2 as SYGVNS. V lost 6 bases and J lost 5; bases outside the gene matches: 18. CDR3 bases: TGTGCCAGCAGACTGAGTGGGGACAGCCGAGGACGAACTGAAGCTTTCTTT. Translating gives CASRLSGDSRGRTEAFF.

This clone was seen a handful of times. V usage is TRBV19 and J usage is TRBJ2-3; D tentatively reads TRBD1 or TRBD2 (6 bases each). This CDR3 contains 15 residues. Deletions cut 8 bases from V and 1 base from J, with 16 bases between. Germline CDR1 and CDR2: LNHDA and SQIVND (reference sequence). The CDR3 reads CASSWGRGGTDTQYF. The CDR3 DNA follows: TGTGCCAGTTCCTGGGGGCGGGGAGGCACAGATACGCAGTATTTT.